This T cell receptor beta chain was observed in a study of T-cell reconstitution after alpha-beta-depleted transplantation in children. Points from the study as a whole: Reports say that about two months after transplant, the alpha-beta T cells came out of several hundred graft clones that had expanded. Hyperexpanded clones declined; after one year, newly produced T cells mostly supplied diversity.

Between the trimmed V and J ends, which lost 2 bases and 6 bases, there was a span of 9 bases. Germline V gene data show CDR1 as SEHNR and CDR2 as FQNEAQ (reference sequence). This CDR3 spans 13 amino acids. A library of TCRbeta sequences, prepared with unique molecular identifiers, was generated. TCRdb reanalysed the PCR reads using MiXCR and keeps one entry per CDR3 protein. The sample holds around 450,000 distinct CDR3 sequences, roughly a tenth seen once. This clonotype was recorded a few times. Its antigen is still unknown. This material consisted of PBMCs, taken before TCRalphabeta/CD19-depleted stem cell transplant. The receptor was derived from a child younger than 10 with inherited bone marrow failure, due to receive a stem cell transplant. The rearrangement links TRBV7-9 to TRBJ2-3; D is unclear. The CDR3 region has the DNA TGTGCCAGCAGCTTACCTCCTGGTGATACGCAGTATTTT. The encoded protein is CASSLPPGDTQYF.